The next 3 T cell receptor beta chains were all read from a single sample in a study of PD-1 blockade in mismatch repair-deficient tumors (dated by TCRdb to the late 2010s). Preparation of the library involved the immunoSEQ multiplex PCR assay. TCRdb obtained this table from immuneACCESS and retained in-frame rearrangements with V and J assigned. These tables miss some clones; where compared with another copy, unresolved V genes account for less than half of the shortfall, and the remainder is unexplained. This sample holds about 68,000 clones; around four fifths were observed only once. The top ten clonotypes cover approximately 5% of the sample. The sample consisted of peripheral blood, taken 2 weeks after starting pembrolizumab. The receptors derive from an adult with mismatch repair-deficient cancer.

This chain connects TRBV6-1 to TRBJ2-7; D is possibly TRBD1 (5 bases). Trimming removed 5 bases from V and 2 bases from J, with 13 bases in between. Germline lookup yields CDR1 MNHNS and CDR2 SASEGT. This CDR3 is 14 amino acids long. The CDR3 DNA reads TGTGCCAGCAGTTGGCAGGGCGCGGCCTACGAGCAGTACTTC. Translating gives CASSWQGAAYEQYF.

The chain is built from TRBV27 and TRBJ2-3, with a possible D match to TRBD2 (5 bases). There are 15 residues in the CDR3. CDR1 is MNHEY and CDR2 is SMNVEV in the germline V gene (reference sequence). V gave up 1 base and J gave up 2 bases, with 10 bases separating them. This CDR3 reads CASSLWWENTDTQYF. As DNA, the CDR3 is TGTGCCAGCAGTTTATGGTGGGAGAACACAGATACGCAGTATTTT.

The chain couples TRBV27 to TRBJ2-2; possible D gene TRBD2, 6 bases. CDR1 is MNHEY and CDR2 is SMNVEV in the germline V gene (reference sequence). Deletions cut 8 bases from V and 6 bases from J, with 22 bases between. The CDR3 length is 16 residues. CDR3 coding DNA: TGTGCCAGCCGCTCATTGGGACTCCCCTCCCCCGGGGAGCTGTTTTTT. Residues: CASRSLGLPSPGELFF.